This T cell receptor (beta chain) was retrieved from a study of T-cell reconstitution after alpha-beta-depleted transplantation in children. This clonotype was counted only a few times. During its preparation, the TCRbeta library received unique molecular identifiers. TCRdb passed the PCR reads through MiXCR, listing each CDR3 protein once. The sample records a few hundred thousand distinct CDR3 sequences, approximately 9.9% being singletons. V dropped 1 base and J dropped 2; count of bases not matched to a gene: 4. Germline lookup yields CDR1 SGHTA and CDR2 FQGNSA. This CDR3 is 15 amino acids long. Source: PBMCs from the stem cell graft donor, taken from the stem cell graft. The chain uses TRBV7-2 and TRBJ2-5; 7 nucleotides line up with TRBD2. The source is a human donor who donated a stem cell graft to a child with SCID. CDR3 in DNA: TGTGCCAGCAGCTTAGGGGGGGGTGGACAAGAGACCCAGTACTTC. Translated: CASSLGGGGQETQYF.